The 20 T cell receptor beta chains below all came from one sample that was sequenced in a study of neurological immune-mediated disorders (dated by TCRdb to about 2019). Per the publication, the time point label means: longitudinal time-point 1 (baseline). Library preparation employed 5' RACE. The data were produced on an Illumina HiSeq 2500. TCRdb itself trimmed the public reads at Q25 with fastp, ran MiXCR and retained productive beta chains. Rows matching on CDR3 protein sequence are summarized as one entry with the most common DNA and genes. Counted in this sample were under 90,000 distinct CDR3 sequences; roughly 10% of them appeared once. The ten top clones hold about 9.6% of the sample. The specimen was PBMCs. Source of these receptors: a man aged 25 to 45 in good health.

This clonotype occurred many times. The chain employs TRBV5-1 and TRBJ2-7, with D uncertain. Germline V gene lookup returns CDR1 SGHRS and CDR2 YFSETQ. V lost 4 bases, J lost 5 bases, and 22 bases lay in between. The CDR3 is made up of 16 amino acids. CDR3 nucleotide sequence: TGCGCCAGCAGCCTCCTTGGGGTAGGAAAGTCCGACGAGCAGTACTTC. Its translation is CASSLLGVGKSDEQYF.

The chain couples TRBV29-1 to TRBJ2-3; D is unresolved. The CDR3 sequence is 12 residues long. Trimming stripped 8 bases from V and 4 bases from J, with 13 bases between. Germline V gene lookup returns CDR1 SQVTM and CDR2 ANQGSEA. The CDR3 DNA sequence: TGCAGCTTCTCCCCTCTAGCAGATACGCAGTATTTT. It encodes CSFSPLADTQYF.

The genes are TRBV11-2 and TRBJ2-7; perhaps TRBD2 as D (5 bases). There are 12 residues in the CDR3. Trimming removed 3 bases at V and 6 bases at J, with 9 bases between. Germline CDR1 reads SGHAT; CDR2 reads FQNNGV. The CDR3 sequence: CASSLRVSEQYF. The CDR3 DNA sequence: TGTGCCAGCAGCTTGCGGGTTAGCGAGCAGTACTTC.

This clonotype was observed many times. J is TRBJ2-7 and V is TRBV3-1; 7 bases fit TRBD1. The germline CDR1 and CDR2 sequences are LGHDT and YNNKEL (reference sequence). V lost 4 bases, J lost 5 bases, and 11 bases stayed unmatched. The CDR3 totals 15 residues. CDR3 bases: TGTGCCAGCAGCCCCGGGACAGTATTAAGCCACGAGCAGTACTTC. Amino acids: CASSPGTVLSHEQYF.

In its sample, this clonotype was seen many times. The chain couples TRBV15 to TRBJ2-5, with D perhaps matching TRBD2 (6 bases). In germline, CDR1 is LNHNV, CDR2 YYDKDF (reference sequence). The CDR3 is 16 residues long. The germline V and J ends were trimmed by 0 bases and 5 bases, with 16 bases remaining between them. Written as DNA, the CDR3 is TGTGCCACCAGCAGAGAGCTTGGGGCGGGACGGGAGACCCAGTACTTC. It translates to CATSRELGAGRETQYF.

This clonotype was counted many times. The V call is TRBV5-1, the J call TRBJ2-1; D is perhaps TRBD1 (6 bases). Germline-derived CDR1 and CDR2 are SGHRS and YFSETQ. There are 13 residues in the CDR3. Trimming removed 2 bases at V and 4 bases at J, with 7 bases between. The CDR3 bases are TGCGCCAGCAGCTTAGGACAGTACAATGAGCAGTTCTTC. Protein: CASSLGQYNEQFF.

V gene TRBV5-1 combines with J gene TRBJ2-1; possible D gene TRBD1, 6 bases. Trimming removed 4 bases from V and 6 bases from J, with 20 bases in between. Germline V gives CDR1 SGHRS, CDR2 YFSETQ. The CDR3 has 16 amino acids. The CDR3 DNA reads TGCGCCAGCAGCAGCGGACAGCCACCAGGCAGCAATGAGCAGTTCTTC. Its protein is CASSSGQPPGSNEQFF.

This clonotype was seen many times. This rearrangement joins TRBV12-3 or TRBV12-4 to TRBJ2-1; 11 positions match TRBD1. The CDR3 spans 16 residues. V shed 5 bases, J shed 1 base, and the junction held 4 bases outside the gene matches. The CDR3 region has the DNA TGTGCCAGCAGTAAAGGGACAGGGGGGTCCTACAATGAGCAGTTCTTC. Protein: CASSKGTGGSYNEQFF.

This clonotype was found many times. The rearrangement uses TRBV11-1 and TRBJ2-7; the match to TRBD1 covers 10 bases. The CDR3 contains 14 residues. V was pared by 3 bases and J by 2 bases, with 1 base of the junction left unmatched. CDR1 is SGHAT, CDR2 FQDESV, per germline (reference sequence). CDR3 DNA: TGTGCCAGCAGCTTCGGGACAGGGGCCTACGAGCAGTACTTC. Protein product: CASSFGTGAYEQYF.

Ten or more counts support this clonotype. The chain recombines TRBV5-1 with TRBJ2-3; 8 positions match TRBD1. CDR1 is SGHRS, CDR2 YFSETQ, per germline. Trimming took 3 bases from V and 7 from J; bases not matched to a gene: 10. This CDR3 region has 15 residues. The CDR3 reads CASSSDRDLMNTQYF. CDR3 nucleotide sequence: TGCGCCAGCAGCTCGGACAGGGACCTTATGAATACGCAGTATTTT.

Of note for this clonotype: At one of its ends the junction is not consistent with the germline gene, which may arise from a read error. The chain combines TRBV7-3 with TRBJ2-1; 7 bases line up with TRBD2. This CDR3 has 15 residues. Per the germline V gene, CDR1 is SGHTA and CDR2 is FQGTGA. The CDR3 protein is CSSSLESAGAGEQFF. The CDR3 DNA follows: TGTTCCAGCAGCTTAGAATCGGCGGGAGCGGGTGAGCAGTTCTTC.

In its sample, this clonotype was seen many times. The rearrangement uses TRBV6-4 and TRBJ2-1; 10 positions agree with TRBD2. Looked up from germline, CDR1 is MRHNA and CDR2 is SNTAGT. The junction had 4 bases not matched to a gene; V was cut back by 3 bases and J by 5 bases. The CDR3 is made up of 15 amino acids. CDR3 bases: TGTGCCAGCAGTGATGGCCTAGCGGGAGACAATGAGCAGTTCTTC. Translated, it gives CASSDGLAGDNEQFF.

This clonotype was detected ten times or more. The chain uses TRBV5-1 and TRBJ1-2; TRBD1 matches at 11 bases. The J segment lost 0 bases and the V segment lost 4 bases, leaving 5 bases of the junction unmatched. Germline-derived CDR1 and CDR2 are SGHRS and YFSETQ. The CDR3 length is 16 residues. The CDR3 sequence is CASSGTGQGANYGYTF. DNA for the CDR3: TGCGCCAGCAGCGGGACGGGACAGGGGGCTAACTATGGCTACACCTTC.

Ten or more counts support this clonotype. The rearrangement joins TRBV5-1 to TRBJ2-2; 14 bases agree with TRBD2. CDR3 length equals 17 residues. The V and J ends lost 0 bases and 4 bases, in that order; junction bases with no gene match: 2. Looked up from germline, CDR1 is SGHRS and CDR2 is YFSETQ. The CDR3 nucleotides are TGCGCCAGCAGCTTGGGACTAGCGGGAGGGGGCACCGGGGAGCTGTTTTTT. Its protein product is CASSLGLAGGGTGELFF.

Many counts were recorded for this clonotype. The rearrangement links TRBV20-1 to TRBJ2-1; no clear D gene. V lost 3 bases and J 4 bases, leaving 16 bases between the germline ends. The germline V gene encodes CDR1 DFQATT and CDR2 SNEGSKA (reference sequence). This CDR3 has 15 residues. In DNA form, the CDR3 reads TGCAGTGCTAGCGAAGTATCTACAAGGTACAATGAGCAGTTCTTC. Translated: CSASEVSTRYNEQFF.

This clonotype was observed many times. The chain links TRBV5-1 to TRBJ2-7; TRBD2 aligns across 9 bases. The length of the CDR3 is 13 residues. V lost 5 bases to trimming and J lost 0 bases; unmatched junction nucleotides: 0. From germline, CDR1 is SGHRS and CDR2 YFSETQ. CDR3 amino acids: CASSSGGSYEQYF. The CDR3 DNA follows: TGCGCCAGCAGTAGCGGGGGCTCCTACGAGCAGTACTTC.

This chain links TRBV11-2 with TRBJ2-3; D might be TRBD1 (6 bases). The CDR3 has 13 residues. The germline V gene has CDR1 SGHAT and CDR2 FQNNGV. Trimming took off 2 bases at V and 6 bases at J, with 9 bases between the two ends. The CDR3 region is CASSLSGVDTQYF. The CDR3 coding sequence is TGTGCCAGCAGCTTATCAGGGGTTGATACGCAGTATTTT.

This clonotype was seen at least ten times. The chain combines TRBV5-1 with TRBJ2-5, with a weak D call TRBD2 (6 bases). CDR3 length equals 14 residues. V lost 3 bases and J lost 2, with 11 bases in between. Germline values: CDR1 SGHRS, CDR2 YFSETQ. CDR3 in amino acids: CASSYLASQETQYF. The CDR3 nucleotides read TGCGCCAGCAGCTACCTAGCGAGTCAAGAGACCCAGTACTTC.

This clonotype was observed at least ten times. This chain joins TRBV5-1 and TRBJ2-5; 7 bases fit TRBD1. Germline V lookup: CDR1 SGHRS, CDR2 YFSETQ. V was clipped by 4 bases and J by 0 bases; unmatched bases: 6. The CDR3 has 15 amino acids. CDR3 region: CASSRTGQYQETQYF. CDR3 coding DNA: TGCGCCAGCAGCAGGACAGGCCAGTACCAAGAGACCCAGTACTTC.

This clonotype occurred many times. This chain connects TRBV6-1 to TRBJ2-7; D perhaps matches TRBD2 (5 bases). CDR1 and CDR2 from the germline V gene are MNHNS and SASEGT. This CDR3 comprises 15 residues. V shed 10 bases and J shed 2 bases, with 21 bases lying between them. The CDR3 sequence is CAIRLPDGPPYEQYF. DNA for the CDR3: TGTGCCATCCGACTACCGGACGGCCCACCCTACGAGCAGTACTTC.